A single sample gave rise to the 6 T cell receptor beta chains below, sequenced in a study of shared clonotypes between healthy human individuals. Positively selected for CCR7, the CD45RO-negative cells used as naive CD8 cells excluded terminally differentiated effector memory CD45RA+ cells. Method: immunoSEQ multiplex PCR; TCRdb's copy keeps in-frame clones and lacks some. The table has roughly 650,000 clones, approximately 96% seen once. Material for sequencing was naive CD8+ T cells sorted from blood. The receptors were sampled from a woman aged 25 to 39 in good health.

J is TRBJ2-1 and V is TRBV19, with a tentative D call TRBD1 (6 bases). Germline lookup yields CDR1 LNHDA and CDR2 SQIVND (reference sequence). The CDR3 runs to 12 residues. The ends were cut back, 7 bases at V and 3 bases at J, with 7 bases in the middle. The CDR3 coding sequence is TGTGCCAGTAAACAGGGCTACAATGAGCAGTTCTTC. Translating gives CASKQGYNEQFF.

CDR3 in amino acids: CASSEDTSTGRVFDEQYF. CDR3 in DNA: TGTGCCAGCAGTGAAGATACGTCCACAGGGAGGGTTTTCGACGAGCAGTACTTC. The J gene is TRBJ2-7, the V gene TRBV6-1; possible D gene TRBD2, 7 bases. The CDR3 runs 18 residues. Per germline, CDR1 MNHNS and CDR2 SASEGT. Trimming cost V 1 base and J 5 bases, with 24 bases left between them.

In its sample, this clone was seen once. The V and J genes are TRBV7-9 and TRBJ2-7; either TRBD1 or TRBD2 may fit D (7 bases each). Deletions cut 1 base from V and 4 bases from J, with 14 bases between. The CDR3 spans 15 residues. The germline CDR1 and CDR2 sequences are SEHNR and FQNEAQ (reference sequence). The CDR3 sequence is CASSLGAGGGYEQYF. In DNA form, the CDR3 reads TGTGCCAGCAGCTTAGGGGCAGGGGGAGGGTACGAGCAGTACTTC.

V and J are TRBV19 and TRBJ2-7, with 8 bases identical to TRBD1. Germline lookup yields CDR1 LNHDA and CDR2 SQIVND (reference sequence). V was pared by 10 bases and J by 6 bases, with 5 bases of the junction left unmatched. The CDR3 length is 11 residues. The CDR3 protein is CATQTGVEQYF. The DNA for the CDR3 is TGTGCCACCCAGACAGGGGTCGAGCAGTACTTC.

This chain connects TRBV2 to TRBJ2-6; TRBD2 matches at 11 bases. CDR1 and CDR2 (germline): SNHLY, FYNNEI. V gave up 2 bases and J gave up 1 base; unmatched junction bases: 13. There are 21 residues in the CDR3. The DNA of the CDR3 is TGTGCCAGCAGTGAAAAGGGGGCCCAGACTAGCGGGATATCTGGGGCCAACGTCCTGACTTTC. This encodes CASSEKGAQTSGISGANVLTF. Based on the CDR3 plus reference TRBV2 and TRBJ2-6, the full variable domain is EPEVTQTPSHQVTQMGQEVILRCVPISNHLYFYWYRQILGQKVEFLVSFYNNEISEKSEIFDDQFSVERPDGSNFTLKIRSTKLEDSAMYFCASSEKGAQTSGISGANVLTFGAGSRLTVL.

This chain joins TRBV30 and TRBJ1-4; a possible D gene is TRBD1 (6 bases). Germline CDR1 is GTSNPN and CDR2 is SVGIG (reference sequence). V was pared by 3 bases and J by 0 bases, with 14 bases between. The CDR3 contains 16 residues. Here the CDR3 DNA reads TGTGCCTGGAGAGCAACAGGGATTGCAACTAATGAAAAACTGTTTTTT. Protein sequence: CAWRATGIATNEKLFF.